These T cell receptor beta chains were read from a single sample in a study of cytomegalovirus exposure and HLA in healthy donors. Clones were sequenced by immunoSEQ multiplex PCR, and TCRdb holds only the in-frame ones, with some missing. Of roughly 150,000 clones detected, 70% to 80% appear once; the ten largest clones hold about 1.5%. The sample taken for sequencing was PBMCs. The receptors here all came from a male donor in good health and CMV-seronegative. The CDR3 runs from the conserved cysteine through the conserved F or W. Each record gives: CDR3 DNA, CDR3 protein, J gene, D gene, CDR3 length, clone size, V gene. A D gene is named only where the DNA matches it firmly. Where a row states a size, it is once, few, many or the class of an expanded clone; other rows omit it.

CDR3 DNA: TGTGCCAGCAGCCAAGATAAGGGTAGCGGGGGGTTGAGCACCGGGGAGCTGTTTTTT
CDR3 protein: CASSQDKGSGGLSTGELFF
J gene: TRBJ2-2
D gene: TRBD2
CDR3 length: 19
clone size: few
V gene: TRBV4-2

CDR3 DNA: TGTGCCAGCAGCTTAGAGAGGAGGTTCAATCAGCCCCAGCATTTT
CDR3 protein: CASSLERRFNQPQHF
J gene: TRBJ1-5
D gene: .
CDR3 length: 15
clone size: few
V gene: TRBV7-8

CDR3 DNA: TGTGCCAGCAGCTTATTACCTCCTCTAGCGGGTAGCTCCTACAATGAGCAGTTCTTC
CDR3 protein: CASSLLPPLAGSSYNEQFF
J gene: TRBJ2-1
D gene: TRBD2
CDR3 length: 19
clone size: .
V gene: TRBV7-7

CDR3 DNA: TGTGCCAGCAGCTTTAATCTAGAGCAAGAGACCCAGTACTTC
CDR3 protein: CASSFNLEQETQYF
J gene: TRBJ2-5
D gene: .
CDR3 length: 14
clone size: .
V gene: TRBV7-9

CDR3 DNA: TGCAGCGTCGGCCAGGCCTCTGGAAACACCATATATTTT
CDR3 protein: CSVGQASGNTIYF
J gene: TRBJ1-3
D gene: .
CDR3 length: 13
clone size: .
V gene: TRBV29-1

CDR3 DNA: TGCGCCAGCAGTCAATCGAGGGACAGGGGTGGAAACACCATATATTTT
CDR3 protein: CASSQSRDRGGNTIYF
J gene: TRBJ1-3
D gene: TRBD1
CDR3 length: 16
clone size: .
V gene: TRBV23-1

CDR3 DNA: TGTGCCAGCAGCCTCTTAGCGGGTGCCCCCGGGGAGCTGTTTTTT
CDR3 protein: CASSLLAGAPGELFF
J gene: TRBJ2-2
D gene: TRBD2
CDR3 length: 15
clone size: .
V gene: TRBV11-2

CDR3 DNA: TGTGCCAGCAGTTACTCGTACCGGGAAGGGTACGAGCAGTACTTC
CDR3 protein: CASSYSYREGYEQYF
J gene: TRBJ2-7
D gene: .
CDR3 length: 15
clone size: .
V gene: TRBV6-5

CDR3 DNA: TGTGCCAGCAGCTTGGGAGCCGGGGTAGTCTACGAGCAGTACTTC
CDR3 protein: CASSLGAGVVYEQYF
J gene: TRBJ2-7
D gene: .
CDR3 length: 15
clone size: once
V gene: TRBV5-6

CDR3 DNA: TGCGCCAGCAGCCAAGAGGGGGGTCTGGACTACACCTTC
CDR3 protein: CASSQEGGLDYTF
J gene: TRBJ1-2
D gene: .
CDR3 length: 13
clone size: .
V gene: TRBV4-3

CDR3 DNA: TGTGCCAGCAGCGTAGGTTCCCAGTACTACGAGCAGTACTTC
CDR3 protein: CASSVGSQYYEQYF
J gene: TRBJ2-7
D gene: .
CDR3 length: 14
clone size: .
V gene: TRBV9

CDR3 DNA: TGTGCCAGCTCACAATTAACAGGGGTGAACACTGAAGCTTTCTTT
CDR3 protein: CASSQLTGVNTEAFF
J gene: TRBJ1-1
D gene: TRBD1
CDR3 length: 15
clone size: .
V gene: TRBV18

CDR3 DNA: TGTGCCAGCAGTTACTCCCCCCAGGGATACTACGAGCAGTACTTC
CDR3 protein: CASSYSPQGYYEQYF
J gene: TRBJ2-7
D gene: .
CDR3 length: 15
clone size: .
V gene: TRBV6-5

CDR3 DNA: TGTGCCTGGAGTGTATGGGTCAGGGGAAAAGAGACCCAGTACTTC
CDR3 protein: CAWSVWVRGKETQYF
J gene: TRBJ2-5
D gene: .
CDR3 length: 15
clone size: .
V gene: TRBV30

CDR3 DNA: TGTGCCTGGAGCCGAGGGACTAGCGCCACCGGGGAGCTGTTTTTT
CDR3 protein: CAWSRGTSATGELFF
J gene: TRBJ2-2
D gene: TRBD2
CDR3 length: 15
clone size: .
V gene: TRBV30

CDR3 DNA: TGTGCCAGCAGCCAATCGTCGGGACAGGGGGGCACTGAAGCTTTCTTT
CDR3 protein: CASSQSSGQGGTEAFF
J gene: TRBJ1-1
D gene: TRBD1
CDR3 length: 16
clone size: few
V gene: TRBV14

CDR3 DNA: TGTGCCTCCCAGCAGGGTAACAACTATGGCTACACCTTC
CDR3 protein: CASQQGNNYGYTF
J gene: TRBJ1-2
D gene: .
CDR3 length: 13
clone size: few
V gene: TRBV2

CDR3 DNA: TGCGCCAGCAGCCAAGGCGCAGGGCGGAGCACAGATACGCAGTATTTT
CDR3 protein: CASSQGAGRSTDTQYF
J gene: TRBJ2-3
D gene: .
CDR3 length: 16
clone size: few
V gene: TRBV4-3

CDR3 DNA: TGCGCCAGCAGCTTGGACAGGGGGAAGATAGAGACCCAGTACTTC
CDR3 protein: CASSLDRGKIETQYF
J gene: TRBJ2-5
D gene: TRBD1
CDR3 length: 15
clone size: .
V gene: TRBV5-1

CDR3 DNA: TGTGCCACCCGGACAGTGAACACTGAAGCTTTCTTT
CDR3 protein: CATRTVNTEAFF
J gene: TRBJ1-1
D gene: .
CDR3 length: 12
clone size: .
V gene: TRBV19

CDR3 DNA: TGTGCCAGTCAAATCGGAGGGACCGGGGCCAACGTCCTGACTTTC
CDR3 protein: CASQIGGTGANVLTF
J gene: TRBJ2-6
D gene: .
CDR3 length: 15
clone size: .
V gene: TRBV19

CDR3 DNA: TGTGCCAGCAGTGAAACCGGGACAGAGTACGAGCAGTACTTC
CDR3 protein: CASSETGTEYEQYF
J gene: TRBJ2-7
D gene: TRBD1
CDR3 length: 14
clone size: few
V gene: TRBV6-1

CDR3 DNA: TGTGCCAGCAGCTTGGGTACTAGCGGGATCTACGAGCAGTACTTC
CDR3 protein: CASSLGTSGIYEQYF
J gene: TRBJ2-7
D gene: TRBD2
CDR3 length: 15
clone size: few
V gene: TRBV5-5

CDR3 DNA: TGTGCCAGCAGCCTGGGACTAGCTTATAGCAATGAGCAGTTCTTC
CDR3 protein: CASSLGLAYSNEQFF
J gene: TRBJ2-1
D gene: TRBD2
CDR3 length: 15
clone size: .
V gene: TRBV28

CDR3 DNA: TGTGCCAGCAGCTTAGTAGGCACAGATACGCAGTATTTT
CDR3 protein: CASSLVGTDTQYF
J gene: TRBJ2-3
D gene: .
CDR3 length: 13
clone size: once
V gene: TRBV7-9

CDR3 DNA: TGTGCCTGGAGTGTCGGAGGGTTTGAAAAACTGTTTTTT
CDR3 protein: CAWSVGGFEKLFF
J gene: TRBJ1-4
D gene: .
CDR3 length: 13
clone size: .
V gene: TRBV30